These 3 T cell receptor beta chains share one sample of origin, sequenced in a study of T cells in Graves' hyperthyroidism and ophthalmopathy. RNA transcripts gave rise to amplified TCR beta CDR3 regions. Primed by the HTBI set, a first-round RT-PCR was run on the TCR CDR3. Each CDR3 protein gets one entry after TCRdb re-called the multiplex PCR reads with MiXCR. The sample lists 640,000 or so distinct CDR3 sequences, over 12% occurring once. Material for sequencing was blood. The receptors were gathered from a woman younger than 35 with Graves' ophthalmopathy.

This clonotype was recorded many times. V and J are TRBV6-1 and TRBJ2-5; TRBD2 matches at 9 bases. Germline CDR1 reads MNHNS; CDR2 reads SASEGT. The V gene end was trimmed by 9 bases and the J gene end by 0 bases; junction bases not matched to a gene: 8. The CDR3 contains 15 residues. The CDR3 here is CASLRASGNQETQYF. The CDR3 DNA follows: TGTGCCAGTCTGAGGGCTAGCGGGAACCAAGAGACCCAGTACTTC.

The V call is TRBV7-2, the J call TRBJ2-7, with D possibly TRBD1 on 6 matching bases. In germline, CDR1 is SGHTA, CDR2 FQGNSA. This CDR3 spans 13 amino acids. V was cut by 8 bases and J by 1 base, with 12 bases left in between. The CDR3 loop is CASGQGQSYEQYF. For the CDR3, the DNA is TGTGCCAGCGGTCAAGGACAGTCCTACGAGCAGTACTTC.

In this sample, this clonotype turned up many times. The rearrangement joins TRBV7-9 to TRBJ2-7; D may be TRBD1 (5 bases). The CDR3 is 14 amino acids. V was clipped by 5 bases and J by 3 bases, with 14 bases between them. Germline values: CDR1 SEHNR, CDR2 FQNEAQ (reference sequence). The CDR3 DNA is TGTGCCAGCAGCACAGGACGGTTGAACTACGAGCAGTACTTC. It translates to CASSTGRLNYEQYF.